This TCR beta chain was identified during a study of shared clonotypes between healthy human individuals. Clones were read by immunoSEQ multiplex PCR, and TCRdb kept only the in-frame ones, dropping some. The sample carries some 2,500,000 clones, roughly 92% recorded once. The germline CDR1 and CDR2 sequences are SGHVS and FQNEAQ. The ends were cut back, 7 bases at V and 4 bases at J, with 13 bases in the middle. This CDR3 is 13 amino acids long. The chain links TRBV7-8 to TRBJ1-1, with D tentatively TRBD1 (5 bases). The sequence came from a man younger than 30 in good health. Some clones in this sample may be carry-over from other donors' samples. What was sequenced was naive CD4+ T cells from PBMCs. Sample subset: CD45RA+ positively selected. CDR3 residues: CASIKGEGTEAFF. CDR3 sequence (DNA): TGTGCCAGCATTAAAGGGGAGGGCACTGAAGCTTTCTTT.